These T cell receptor beta chains were read from a single sample in a study of blood T cell repertoires in COVID-19. Using immunoSEQ multiplex PCR, the repertoire was profiled, and TCRdb retains in-frame clones only, with some absent. This sample has about 86,000 clones; approximately 79% occur once, and the top ten carry 11%. The sequenced material came from peripheral blood. Every receptor here comes from a man aged 65-85 years with acute or convalescent COVID-19. Both conserved end residues are part of each CDR3. Fields, in order: J gene, V gene, D gene, clone size, CDR3 DNA, CDR3 protein. A D gene is named only where the DNA matches it firmly. Not all rows give a size; the values are once, few, many and, for expanded clones, a class.

TRBJ1-5,TRBV11-2,NA,NA,TGTGCCAGCAGCTTCGCGGGGAGCAATCAGCCCCAGCATTTT,CASSFAGSNQPQHF
TRBJ2-2,TRBV2,NA,few,TGTGCCAGCAGACGACAGAGAACCGGGGAGCTGTTTTTT,CASRRQRTGELFF
TRBJ1-2,TRBV5-6,NA,NA,TGTGCCAGCAGCTTGGGGGAACAGGGTATCTATGGCTACACCTTC,CASSLGEQGIYGYTF
TRBJ1-5,TRBV18,TRBD1,NA,TGTGCCAGCTCAGGACAGGGTCAACAGCCCCAGCATTTT,CASSGQGQQPQHF
TRBJ2-4,TRBV6-1,TRBD1,NA,TGTGCCAGCAGTGAAGCGTTTATAGGGACAGGGATAAACATTCAGTACTTC,CASSEAFIGTGINIQYF
TRBJ1-1,TRBV14,TRBD1,NA,TGTGCCAGCAGTCCCCAGACAGGGTGGAACACTGAAGCTTTCTTT,CASSPQTGWNTEAFF
TRBJ2-4,TRBV19,TRBD1,NA,TGTGCCAGTCGCTCACAGGGGGCCGCCAGGGACATTCAGTACTTC,CASRSQGAARDIQYF
TRBJ1-3,TRBV27,NA,NA,TGTGCCAGCAGTCCCGTGTCAGGGTCAGACACCATATATTTT,CASSPVSGSDTIYF
TRBJ2-2,TRBV5-1,TRBD1,NA,TGCGCCAGCAGTACAGGGGCCGGGGAGCTGTTTTTT,CASSTGAGELFF
TRBJ2-1,TRBV20-1,NA,NA,TGCAGTGCTAGTGCGGGAACTGAGCAGTTCTTC,CSASAGTEQFF
TRBJ1-1,TRBV28,NA,few,TGTGCCAGCAAGACCTACGAGACAGGTTGGAACACTGAAGCTTTCTTT,CASKTYETGWNTEAFF
TRBJ2-3,TRBV10-3,NA,once,TGTGCCATCAGTGAGCGGGAGTTCTCGGATACGCAGTATTTT,CAISEREFSDTQYF
TRBJ2-3,TRBV2,TRBD2,NA,TGTGCCAGCAGTGAATATGGGACTAGCGGCACAGATACGCAGTATTTT,CASSEYGTSGTDTQYF
TRBJ2-1,TRBV10-3,TRBD1,NA,TGTGCCATCAGCGACCCTATGAACAGGGGGACCTACAATGAGCAGTTCTTC,CAISDPMNRGTYNEQFF